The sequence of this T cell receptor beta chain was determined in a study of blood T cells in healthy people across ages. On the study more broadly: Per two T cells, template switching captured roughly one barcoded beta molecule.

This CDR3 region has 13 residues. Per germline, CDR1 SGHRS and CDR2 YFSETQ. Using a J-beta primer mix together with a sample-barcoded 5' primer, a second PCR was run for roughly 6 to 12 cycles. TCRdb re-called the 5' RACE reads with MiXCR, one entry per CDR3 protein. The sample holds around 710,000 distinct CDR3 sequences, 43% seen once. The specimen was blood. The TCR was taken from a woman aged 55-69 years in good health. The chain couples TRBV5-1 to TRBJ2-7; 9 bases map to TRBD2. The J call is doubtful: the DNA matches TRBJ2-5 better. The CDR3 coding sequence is TGCGCCAGCACTCTAGCGGGGAAAGAGACCCAGTACTTC. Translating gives CASTLAGKETQYF.